The rows below give T cell receptor beta chains drawn from one sample of a study of blood T cell repertoires in COVID-19. TCRdb's table, derived via immunoSEQ multiplex PCR, lists solely in-frame clones and lacks some. The table shows about 190,000 clones, with almost 80% occurring only once. Sequencing was performed on peripheral blood. The source is a woman in her seventies with acute or convalescent COVID-19. Each CDR3 is given with its conserved first and last residue. D genes are given only for firm matches. Clone size is stated in some rows and not others, as once, few, many or a class when expanded.

d_call	v_call	j_call	clone_size	cdr3_nt	cdr3_aa
.	TRBV6-5	TRBJ1-5	once	TGTGCCAGCAGTTACTTAAGCAGCAATCAGCCCCAGCATTTT	CASSYLSSNQPQHF
.	TRBV6-5	TRBJ2-5	.	TGTGCCAGCAGGCAGGGCAGCACGGAGGAGACCCAGTACTTC	CASRQGSTEETQYF
.	TRBV18	TRBJ1-1	.	TGTGCCAGCTCACCACCGGGGGGAACGAACACTGAAGCTTTCTTT	CASSPPGGTNTEAFF
TRBD2	TRBV7-7	TRBJ2-1	.	TGTGCCAGCAGCTTAAGGGCGGGAGGGACCTACAATGAGCAGTTCTTC	CASSLRAGGTYNEQFF
.	TRBV19	TRBJ1-1	.	TGTGCCAGTAGTTACAGGGATACTGAAGCTTTCTTT	CASSYRDTEAFF
.	TRBV7-7	TRBJ1-1	.	TGTGCCAGCAGCTTAACAGAAAACACTGAAGCTTTCTTT	CASSLTENTEAFF
.	TRBV3-1/TRBV3-2	TRBJ1-3	.	TGTGCCAGCAGCTACCGGACAGCAGGAAACACCATATATTTT	CASSYRTAGNTIYF
.	TRBV29-1	TRBJ1-2	once	TGCAGCGTTGAAGCTGCGGGCAGGCTCTATGGCTACACCTTC	CSVEAAGRLYGYTF
TRBD2	TRBV5-3	TRBJ2-1	.	TGTGCCAGAAGCATGGGGACTAGCGGGACCACCTTGGTCAATGAGCAGTTCTTC	CARSMGTSGTTLVNEQFF
TRBD2	TRBV7-2	TRBJ2-2	.	TGTGCCAGCAGCTCCGGTAGGAGCGGGGGGGTCGGGGAGCTGTTTTTT	CASSSGRSGGVGELFF
TRBD2	TRBV27	TRBJ2-3	.	TGTGCCAGCAGTTTGGGGACTAGCTATGATGATACGCAGTATTTT	CASSLGTSYDDTQYF
.	TRBV10-3	TRBJ1-1	.	TGTGCCATCAGTGAAGCAAACTTACTTGAAGCTTTCTTT	CAISEANLLEAFF
TRBD1	TRBV18	TRBJ1-4	.	TGTGCCAGCTCACCCTACAAAACACTGACAGGGAAGGGTGAAAAACTGTTTTTT	CASSPYKTLTGKGEKLFF
TRBD2	TRBV2	TRBJ2-5	.	TGTGCCAGCAGTCCAGCGGGAGGGCCGGGGACCCAGTACTTC	CASSPAGGPGTQYF
.	TRBV6-6	TRBJ2-1	.	TGTGCCAGCAGTTTCCTGGACTCTGAGCAGTTCTTC	CASSFLDSEQFF
.	TRBV4-1	TRBJ2-2	.	TGCGCCAGCAGCCAAAGACTAGTAAACACCGGGGAGCTGTTTTTT	CASSQRLVNTGELFF
TRBD2	TRBV6-5	TRBJ2-1	.	TGTGCCAGTTCCGGGACTAGCGGGAAACAGGGTGAGCAGTTCTTC	CASSGTSGKQGEQFF
.	TRBV11-3	TRBJ2-1	.	TGTGCCAGCAGCCCTGGGGCAGTCTACAATGAGCAGTTCTTC	CASSPGAVYNEQFF
.	TRBV20-1	TRBJ1-4	.	TGCAGTGCACAGATCGATGAAAAACTGTTTTTT	CSAQIDEKLFF
.	TRBV4-1	TRBJ1-2	.	TGCGCCAGCAGCCTCCGGACAGTGAACCTACCCGTGTATAACTATGGCTACACCTTC	CASSLRTVNLPVYNYGYTF
TRBD1	TRBV5-1	TRBJ1-3	.	TGCGCCAGCAGCTTGGGAGGGGGCGGCTCTGGAAACACCATATATTTT	CASSLGGGGSGNTIYF
TRBD2	TRBV9	TRBJ2-1	.	TGTGCCAGCAGCGCGGGACTAGCGGACAGGCAGTTCTTC	CASSAGLADRQFF
.	TRBV30	TRBJ1-2	.	TGTGCCTGGAGCCCGCAGGGTGCTGGTGGCTACACCTTC	CAWSPQGAGGYTF
TRBD2	TRBV7-3	TRBJ2-1	.	TGTGCCAGCAGCCAGGGACTAGCGGGCTACAATGAGCAGTTCTTC	CASSQGLAGYNEQFF
.	TRBV19	TRBJ2-7	.	TGTGCCAGTATGCAGGGCCACGAGCAGTACTTC	CASMQGHEQYF
TRBD2	TRBV9	TRBJ2-3	.	TGTGCCAGCAGCGGTTTAGCGGGAGCCGCCACAGATACGCAGTATTTT	CASSGLAGAATDTQYF
TRBD2	TRBV7-7	TRBJ2-5	.	TGTGCCAGCACCTTCGGACTAGCGGGAGCGGGAGAGACCCAGTACTTC	CASTFGLAGAGETQYF
.	TRBV12-3/TRBV12-4	TRBJ1-2	.	TGTGCCAGCACCTACGGGGGTTACGGCTACACCTTC	CASTYGGYGYTF
.	TRBV3-1/TRBV3-2	TRBJ1-1	.	TGTGCCAGCAGCCAGTTCCAGGGAGGCACTGAAGCTTTCTTT	CASSQFQGGTEAFF
.	TRBV5-1	TRBJ1-2	few	TGCGCCAGCAGCGGCCTAACAGGGAACTATGGCTACACCTTC	CASSGLTGNYGYTF
.	TRBV9	TRBJ1-6	.	TGTGCCAGCGGGGCAGCTTATAATTCACCCCTCCACTTT	CASGAAYNSPLHF
TRBD2	TRBV6-6	TRBJ2-2	many	TGTGCCAGCAGTGCAACTAGCGGAGCATGGGGCGGGGAGCTGTTTTTT	CASSATSGAWGGELFF
TRBD2	TRBV5-1	TRBJ2-1	.	TGCGCCAGCAGCTTGGTGGGACTAGCGAACTCACCTGATGAGCAGTTCTTC	CASSLVGLANSPDEQFF
.	TRBV3-1/TRBV3-2	TRBJ2-5	.	TGTGCCAGCAGCCAAGATAGTTCGGCCAGGGCACAAGAGACCCAGTACTTC	CASSQDSSARAQETQYF
TRBD1	TRBV19	TRBJ1-2	.	TGTGCCAGTAGTATCAATCCCGCGGGACAGGGGGCCTACACCTTC	CASSINPAGQGAYTF
.	TRBV21-1	TRBJ2-3	.	TGTGCCACCCGGCAGGGTGGTAGCACAGATACGCAGTATTTT	CATRQGGSTDTQYF
TRBD1	TRBV10-2	TRBJ2-2	once	TGCGCCAGCTCGACAGGGGTCGACACCGGGGAGCTGTTTTTT	CASSTGVDTGELFF
.	TRBV7-9	TRBJ2-7	.	TGTGCCAGCAGCCCGAGTCGTCTTAGCTGGAGCTCCTACGAGCAGTACTTC	CASSPSRLSWSSYEQYF
TRBD1	TRBV28	TRBJ1-1	few	TGTGCCAGCTGGAACTCAGGGGGCAGGACTGAAGCTTTCTTT	CASWNSGGRTEAFF
TRBD1	TRBV7-3	TRBJ2-2	.	TGTGCCAGCAGCGCAGGGGGCTCGGCGAACACCGGGGAGCTGTTTTTT	CASSAGGSANTGELFF